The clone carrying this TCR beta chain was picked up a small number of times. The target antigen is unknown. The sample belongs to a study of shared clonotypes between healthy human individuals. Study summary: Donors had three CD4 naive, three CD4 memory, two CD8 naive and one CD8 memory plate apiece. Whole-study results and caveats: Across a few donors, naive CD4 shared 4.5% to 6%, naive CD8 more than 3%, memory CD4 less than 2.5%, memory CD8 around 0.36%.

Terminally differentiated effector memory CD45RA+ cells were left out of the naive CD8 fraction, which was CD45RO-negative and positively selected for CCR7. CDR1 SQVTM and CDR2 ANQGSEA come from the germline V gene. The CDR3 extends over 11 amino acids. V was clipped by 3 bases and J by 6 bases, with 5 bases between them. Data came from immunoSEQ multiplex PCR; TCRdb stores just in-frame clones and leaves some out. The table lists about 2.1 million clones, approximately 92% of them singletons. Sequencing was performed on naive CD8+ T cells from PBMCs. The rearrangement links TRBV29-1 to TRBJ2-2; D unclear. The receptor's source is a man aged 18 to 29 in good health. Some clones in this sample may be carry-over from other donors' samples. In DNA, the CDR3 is TGCAGCGTTGATACAGCCGGGGAGCTGTTTTTT. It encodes CSVDTAGELFF.